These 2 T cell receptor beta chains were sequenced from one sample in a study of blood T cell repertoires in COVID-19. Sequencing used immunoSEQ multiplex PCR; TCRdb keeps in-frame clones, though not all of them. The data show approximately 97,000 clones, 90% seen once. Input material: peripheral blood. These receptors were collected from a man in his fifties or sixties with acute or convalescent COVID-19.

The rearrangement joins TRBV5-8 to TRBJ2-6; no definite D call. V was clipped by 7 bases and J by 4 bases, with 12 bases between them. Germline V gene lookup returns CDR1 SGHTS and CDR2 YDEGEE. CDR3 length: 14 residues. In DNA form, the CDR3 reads TGTGCCAGCTCCTCGACACCAGGGGCCAACGTCCTGACTTTC. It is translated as CASSSTPGANVLTF.

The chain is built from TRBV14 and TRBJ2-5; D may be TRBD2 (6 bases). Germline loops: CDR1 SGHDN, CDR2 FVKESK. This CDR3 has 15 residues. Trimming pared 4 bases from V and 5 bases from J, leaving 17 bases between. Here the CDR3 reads CASSPRGLQGETQYF. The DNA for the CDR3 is TGTGCCAGCAGCCCTCGGGGACTTCAAGGGGAGACCCAGTACTTC.